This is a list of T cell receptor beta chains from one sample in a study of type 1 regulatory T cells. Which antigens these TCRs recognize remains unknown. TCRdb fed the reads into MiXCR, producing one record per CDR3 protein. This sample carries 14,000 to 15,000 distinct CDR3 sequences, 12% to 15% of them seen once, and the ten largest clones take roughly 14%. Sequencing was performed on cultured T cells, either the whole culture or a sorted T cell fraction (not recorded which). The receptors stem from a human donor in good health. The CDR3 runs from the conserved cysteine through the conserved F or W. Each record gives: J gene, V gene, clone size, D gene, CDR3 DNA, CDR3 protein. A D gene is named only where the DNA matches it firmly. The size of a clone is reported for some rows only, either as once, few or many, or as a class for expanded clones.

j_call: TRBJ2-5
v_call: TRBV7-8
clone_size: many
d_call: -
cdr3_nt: TGTGCCAGCAGCTCGAACAGAGAGACCCAGTACTTC
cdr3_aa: CASSSNRETQYF

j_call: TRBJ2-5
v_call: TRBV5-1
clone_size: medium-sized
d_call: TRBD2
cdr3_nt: TGCGCCAGCAGCGGGTCACTAGCGGTACAAGAGACCCAGTACTTC
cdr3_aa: CASSGSLAVQETQYF

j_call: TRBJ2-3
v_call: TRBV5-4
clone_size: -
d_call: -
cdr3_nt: TGTGCCAGCAGCTCCAGAGCGACTAGCACAGATACGCAGTATTTT
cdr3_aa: CASSSRATSTDTQYF

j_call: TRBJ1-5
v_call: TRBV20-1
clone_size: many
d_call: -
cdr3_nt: TGCAGTGCGATTACAGGGTTGGGCAATCAGCCCCAGCATTTT
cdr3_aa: CSAITGLGNQPQHF

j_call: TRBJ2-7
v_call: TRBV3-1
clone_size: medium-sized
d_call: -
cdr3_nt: TGTGCCAGCAGCCAGGGGGGCGAGCAGTACTTC
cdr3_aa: CASSQGGEQYF

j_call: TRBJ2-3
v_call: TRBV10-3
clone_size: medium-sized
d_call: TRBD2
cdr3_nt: TGTGCCATCAGCCGGGAGGGCGGGACAGATACGCAGTATTTT
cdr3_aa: CAISREGGTDTQYF

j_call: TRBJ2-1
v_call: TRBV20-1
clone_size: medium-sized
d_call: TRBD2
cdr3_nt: TGCAGTGCTTCTACTAGCGGGAAGTACAATGAGCAGTTCTTC
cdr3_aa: CSASTSGKYNEQFF

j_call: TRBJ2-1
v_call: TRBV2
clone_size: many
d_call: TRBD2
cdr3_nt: TGTGCCAGCAGAGAACTAGCGGGAGGGTACAATGAGCAGTTCTTC
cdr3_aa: CASRELAGGYNEQFF

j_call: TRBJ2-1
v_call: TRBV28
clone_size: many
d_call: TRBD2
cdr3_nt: TGTGCCAGCAGCCCCCCCACTAGCGGAAGTTACAATGAGCAGTTCTTC
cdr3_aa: CASSPPTSGSYNEQFF

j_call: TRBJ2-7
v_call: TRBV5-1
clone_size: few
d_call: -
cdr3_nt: TGCGCCAGCAGCTTGGGGCCAGCAGGCTCCTACGAGCAGTACTTC
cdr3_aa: CASSLGPAGSYEQYF

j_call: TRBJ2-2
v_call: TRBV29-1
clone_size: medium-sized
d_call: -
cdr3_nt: TGCAGCGTAAGGGTCGGGGTGACGAACACCGGGGAGCTGTTTTTT
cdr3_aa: CSVRVGVTNTGELFF

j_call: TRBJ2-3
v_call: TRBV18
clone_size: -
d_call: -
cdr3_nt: TGTGCCAGCACACCGGGTAACACAGATACGCAGTATTTT
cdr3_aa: CASTPGNTDTQYF

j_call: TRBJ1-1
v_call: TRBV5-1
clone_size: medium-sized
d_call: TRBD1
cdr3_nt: TGCGCCAGCAGCACGCAGGGGGCGTCTAGCACTGAAGCTTTCTTT
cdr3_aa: CASSTQGASSTEAFF

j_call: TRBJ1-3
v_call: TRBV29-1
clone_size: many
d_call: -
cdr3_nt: TGCAGCGTTGAAGAGGGAAACACCATATATTTT
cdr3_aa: CSVEEGNTIYF

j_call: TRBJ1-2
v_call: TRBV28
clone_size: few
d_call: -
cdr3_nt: TGTGCCAGCAGTTTTCAGGGCTATGGCTACACCTTC
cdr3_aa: CASSFQGYGYTF

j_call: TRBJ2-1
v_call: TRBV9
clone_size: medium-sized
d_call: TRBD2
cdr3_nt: TGTGCCAGCAGTGAACGGGAGGGGACCTACAATGAGCAGTTCTTC
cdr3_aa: CASSEREGTYNEQFF

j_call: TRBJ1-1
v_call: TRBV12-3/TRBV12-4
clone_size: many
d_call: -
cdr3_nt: TGTGCCAGCAGTTCACAATCTAACACTGAAGCTTTCTTT
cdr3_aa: CASSSQSNTEAFF

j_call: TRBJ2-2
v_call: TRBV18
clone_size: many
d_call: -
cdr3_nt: TGTGCCAGCTCACCTGGGCAGTTAAGAACCGGGGAGCTGTTTTTT
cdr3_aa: CASSPGQLRTGELFF

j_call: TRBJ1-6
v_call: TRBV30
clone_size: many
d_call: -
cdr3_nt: TGTGCCTGGATGGGGAACGGTAGATCACCCCTCCACTTT
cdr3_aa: CAWMGNGRSPLHF

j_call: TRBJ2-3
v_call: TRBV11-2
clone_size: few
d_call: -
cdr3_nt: TGTGCCAGCAGCTTAGCGGCGCAACTTACGCAGTATTTT
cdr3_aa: CASSLAAQLTQYF

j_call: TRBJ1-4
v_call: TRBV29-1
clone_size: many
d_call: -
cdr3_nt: TGCAGCGTCTCCGAGACTAATGAAAAACTGTTTTTT
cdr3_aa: CSVSETNEKLFF

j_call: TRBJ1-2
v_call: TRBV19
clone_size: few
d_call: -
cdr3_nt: TGTGCCAGTACGGGTTTTCGCCTCTATGGCTACACCTTC
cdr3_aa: CASTGFRLYGYTF

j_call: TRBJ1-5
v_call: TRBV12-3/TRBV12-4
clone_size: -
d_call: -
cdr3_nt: TGTGCCAGCAGATACCAGGGTGGGAGCAATCAGCCCCAGCATTTT
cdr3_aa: CASRYQGGSNQPQHF

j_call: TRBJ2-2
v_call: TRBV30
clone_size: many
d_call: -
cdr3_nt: TGTGCCTGGAGTGAGGGACGAAACACCGGGGAGCTGTTTTTT
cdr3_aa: CAWSEGRNTGELFF

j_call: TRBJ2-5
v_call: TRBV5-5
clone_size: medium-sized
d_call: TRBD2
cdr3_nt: TGTGCCAGCAGCTTGGTATCTAGCGGGTGGGAGACCCAGTACTTC
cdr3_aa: CASSLVSSGWETQYF

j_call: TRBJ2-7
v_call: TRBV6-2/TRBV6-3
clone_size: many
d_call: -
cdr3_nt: TGTGCCAGCAGTTCGCGGACTGTCTCCTACGAGCAGTACTTC
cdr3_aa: CASSSRTVSYEQYF

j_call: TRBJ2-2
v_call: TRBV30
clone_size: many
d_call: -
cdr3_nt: TGTGCCTGGAGGAATAAGCCCGGGGAGCTGTTTTTT
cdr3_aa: CAWRNKPGELFF

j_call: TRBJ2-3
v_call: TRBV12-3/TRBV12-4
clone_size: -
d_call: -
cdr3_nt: TGTGCCAGCAACCTGAACCATTTGGATACGCAGTATTTT
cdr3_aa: CASNLNHLDTQYF

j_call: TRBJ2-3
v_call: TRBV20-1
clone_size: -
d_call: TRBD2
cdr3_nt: TGCAGTGCTAGGACTAGCGCAGATACGCAGTATTTT
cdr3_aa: CSARTSADTQYF

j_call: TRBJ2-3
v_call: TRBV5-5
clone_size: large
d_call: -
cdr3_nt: TGTGCCAGCAGCTTCTACACAGATACGCAGTATTTT
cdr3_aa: CASSFYTDTQYF

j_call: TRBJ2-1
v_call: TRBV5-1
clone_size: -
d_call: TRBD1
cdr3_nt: TGCGCCAGCAGCTTGGAGGGACAGGGGCTCCATGAGCAGTTCTTC
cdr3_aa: CASSLEGQGLHEQFF

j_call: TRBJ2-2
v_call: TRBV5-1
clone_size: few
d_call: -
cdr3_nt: TGCGCCAGCAGGAGGGAGCCTTCCACCGGGGAGCTGTTTTTT
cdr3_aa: CASRREPSTGELFF

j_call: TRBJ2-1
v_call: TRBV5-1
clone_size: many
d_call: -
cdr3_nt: TGCGCCAGCAGCTTGTTGTCGGATTCTCATGAGCAGTTCTTC
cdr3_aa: CASSLLSDSHEQFF

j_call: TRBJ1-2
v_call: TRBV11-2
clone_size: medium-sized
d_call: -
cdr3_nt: TGTGCCAGCAGCCGAGGGAGCTATGGCTACACCTTC
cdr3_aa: CASSRGSYGYTF

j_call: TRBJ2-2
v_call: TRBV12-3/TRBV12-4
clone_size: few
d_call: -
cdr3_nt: TGTGCCAGCTCGAGAGCGAACACCGGGGAGCTGTTTTTT
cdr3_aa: CASSRANTGELFF

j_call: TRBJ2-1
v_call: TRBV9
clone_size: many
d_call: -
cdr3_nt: TGTGCCAGCAGCGCGTTCCCCGGGACCGAAGACAATGAGCAGTTCTTC
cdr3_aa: CASSAFPGTEDNEQFF

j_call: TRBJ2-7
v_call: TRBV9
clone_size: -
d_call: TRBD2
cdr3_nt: TGTGCCAGCAGCAGCGGACTAGCGGAATACGAGCAGTACTTC
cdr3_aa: CASSSGLAEYEQYF

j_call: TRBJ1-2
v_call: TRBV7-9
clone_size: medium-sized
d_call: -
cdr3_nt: TGTGCCAGCAGCTTAGACGGAAACTATGGCTACACCTTC
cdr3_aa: CASSLDGNYGYTF

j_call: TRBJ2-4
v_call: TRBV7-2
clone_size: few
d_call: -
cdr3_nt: TGTGCCAGCAGCCCACCCCCCCGGGCTCAGAACATTCAGTACTTC
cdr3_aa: CASSPPPRAQNIQYF

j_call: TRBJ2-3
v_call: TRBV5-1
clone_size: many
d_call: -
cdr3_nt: TGCGCCAGCAGCTTGAACTCGCCCACAGATACGCAGTATTTT
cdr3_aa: CASSLNSPTDTQYF

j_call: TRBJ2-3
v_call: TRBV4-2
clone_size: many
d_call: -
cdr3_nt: TGTGCCAGCAGCCAAGATCATTCGGGTGGGGTGCTGACAGATACGCAGTATTTT
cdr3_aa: CASSQDHSGGVLTDTQYF

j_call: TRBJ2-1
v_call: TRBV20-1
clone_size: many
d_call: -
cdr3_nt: TGCAGTGCTAGGAGAGTTCCAGAGCAGTTCTTC
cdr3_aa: CSARRVPEQFF

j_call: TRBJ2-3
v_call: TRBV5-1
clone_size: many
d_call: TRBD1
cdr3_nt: TGCGCCAGCAGCACCCGGACAGGGGGAGGCGATACGCAGTATTTT
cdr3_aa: CASSTRTGGGDTQYF